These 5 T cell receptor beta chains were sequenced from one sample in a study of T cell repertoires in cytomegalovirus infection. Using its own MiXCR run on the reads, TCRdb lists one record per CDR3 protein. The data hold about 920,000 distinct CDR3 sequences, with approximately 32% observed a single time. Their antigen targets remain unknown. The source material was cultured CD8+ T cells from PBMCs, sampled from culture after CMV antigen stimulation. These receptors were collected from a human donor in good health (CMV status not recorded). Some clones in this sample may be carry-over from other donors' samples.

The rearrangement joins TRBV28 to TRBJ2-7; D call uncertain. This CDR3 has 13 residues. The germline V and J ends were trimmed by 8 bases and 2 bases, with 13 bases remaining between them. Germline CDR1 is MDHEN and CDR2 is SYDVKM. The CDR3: CASGYSGAYEQYV. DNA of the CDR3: TGTGCCAGCGGGTACAGTGGGGCCTACGAGCAGTACGTC.

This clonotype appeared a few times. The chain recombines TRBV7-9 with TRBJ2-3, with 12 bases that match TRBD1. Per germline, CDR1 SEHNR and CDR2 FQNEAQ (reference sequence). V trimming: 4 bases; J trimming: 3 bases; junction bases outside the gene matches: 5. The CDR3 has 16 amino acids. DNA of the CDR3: TGTGCCAGCAGCTCTCGGGACAGGGGGCGAACAGATACGCAGTATTTT. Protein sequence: CASSSRDRGRTDTQYF.

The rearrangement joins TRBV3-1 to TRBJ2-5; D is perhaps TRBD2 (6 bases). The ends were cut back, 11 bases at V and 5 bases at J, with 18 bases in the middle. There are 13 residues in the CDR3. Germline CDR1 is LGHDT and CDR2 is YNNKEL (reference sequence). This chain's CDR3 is CARAVGRGETQYF. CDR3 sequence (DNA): TGTGCCCGGGCGGTCGGCCGGGGGGAGACCCAGTACTTC.

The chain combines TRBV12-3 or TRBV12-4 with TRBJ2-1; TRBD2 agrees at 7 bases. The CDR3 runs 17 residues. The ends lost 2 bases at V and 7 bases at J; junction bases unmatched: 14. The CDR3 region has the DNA TGTGCCAGCAGTTTAACCTCCGTTCGCGGGGGTAGAAATGAGCAGTTCTTC. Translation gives CASSLTSVRGGRNEQFF.

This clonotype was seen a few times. The CDR3 DNA follows: TGTGCCAGCAGCTTCGGACTAGCGGGGGGTAATACCCGGGAGACCCAGTACTTC. Translating it yields CASSFGLAGGNTRETQYF. This chain joins TRBV7-9 and TRBJ2-5; 14 nucleotides line up with TRBD2. J was trimmed by 5 bases and V by 3 bases; bases with no gene match: 11. Germline V lookup: CDR1 SEHNR, CDR2 FQNEAQ (reference sequence). This CDR3 is 18 amino acids long. Using reference TRBV7-9 and TRBJ2-5 for the parts outside the CDR3, the full variable domain is DTGVSQNPRHKITKRGQNVTFRCDPISEHNRLYWYRQTLGQGPEFLTYFQNEAQLEKSRLLSDRFSAERPKGSFSTLEIQRTEQGDSAMYLCASSFGLAGGNTRETQYFGPGTRLLVL.